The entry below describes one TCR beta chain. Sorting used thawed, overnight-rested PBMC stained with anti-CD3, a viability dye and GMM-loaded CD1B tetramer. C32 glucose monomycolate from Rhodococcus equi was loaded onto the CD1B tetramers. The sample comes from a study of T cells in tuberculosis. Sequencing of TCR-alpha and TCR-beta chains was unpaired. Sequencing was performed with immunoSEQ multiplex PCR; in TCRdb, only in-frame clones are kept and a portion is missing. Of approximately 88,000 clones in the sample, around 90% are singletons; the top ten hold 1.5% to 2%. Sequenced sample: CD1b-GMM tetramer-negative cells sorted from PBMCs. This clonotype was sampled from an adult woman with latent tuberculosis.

The chain's CDR3 is CASSLDFWASREETQYF. CDR3 DNA sequence: TGTGCCAGCAGCTTAGATTTCTGGGCGAGCAGGGAAGAGACCCAGTACTTC. J is TRBJ2-5 and V is TRBV11-2; D might be TRBD1 (5 bases). With 0 bases removed from V and 3 bases from J, the gap between germline ends came to 17 bases. Germline CDR1 and CDR2: SGHAT and FQNNGV. CDR3 length: 17 residues.